This TCR beta chain is from a study of long-term antiretroviral therapy in people with HIV. Findings and caveats of the study: Relative to control repertoires, HIV repertoires exhibited narrower CDR3 length ranges. Pre-ART-expanded clones dominated the repertoire at all time points.

immunoSEQ v3.0 was run at survey level. Sequencing was performed with immunoSEQ multiplex PCR; in TCRdb, only in-frame clones are kept and a portion is missing. The sample contains more than 15,000 clones, approximately 90% of which appear only once. V was cut by 3 bases and J by 7 bases, with 9 bases left in between. The CDR3 length is 12 residues. Looked up from germline, CDR1 is SGDLS and CDR2 is YYNGEE. In regard to this clone: Its cognate antigen is unknown.

Donors each had at least one pre-ART PBMC sample and at least two post-ART ones. Material: unsorted PBMCs, obtained 0.7 years before starting antiretroviral therapy. The clonotype originates from a man aged 50 to 60 with HIV. The V call is TRBV9, the J call TRBJ2-3, with D possibly TRBD1 on 6 matching bases. CDR3 nucleotide sequence: TGTGCCAGCAGCGGAGGGGGAAATACGCAGTATTTT. Its protein is CASSGGGNTQYF.